This T cell receptor (beta chain) emerged from a study of T-cell reconstitution after alpha-beta-depleted transplantation in children. This sample's TCRbeta library carried unique molecular identifier barcodes. TCRdb called the PCR reads again in MiXCR, with one record for every CDR3 protein. This table has about 470,000 distinct CDR3 sequences, over 40% appearing once. The germline V gene has CDR1 LNHNV and CDR2 YYDKDF (reference sequence). The CDR3 loop spans 15 amino acids. With V trimmed by 2 bases and J by 3 bases, 6 bases remained unmatched. Findings and limits, study-wide: Reportedly, only several hundred clones from non-depleted graft cells drove alpha-beta T-cell counts at about two months. Once a year had passed after transplant, T-cell counts and diversity came mostly from newly produced T cells.

Worth noting for this clonotype: Its specificity is not known.

The source of this sequence is a girl aged 2 to 9 with aplastic anemia, due to receive a stem cell transplant. The chain has TRBV15 and TRBJ2-5; TRBD1 matches 7 bases. This specimen was PBMCs, taken before TCRalphabeta/CD19-depleted stem cell transplant. The CDR3 DNA reads as TGTGCCACCAGCAGACTTGACAGGGACGAAGAGACCCAGTACTTC. Protein sequence: CATSRLDRDEETQYF.